Below, 13 T cell receptor beta chains from the same sample are listed, as sequenced in a study of T cell responses to AZD1222 COVID-19 vaccine (dated by TCRdb to the early 2020s). Taken with the paper, the label for time point translates to: baseline before first vaccination. The library was made by the immunoSEQ multiplex PCR assay. TCRdb took over this immuneACCESS table, retaining in-frame rearrangements with V and J assigned. Such tables are incomplete; in checked studies, under half of the missing clones stem from an unresolved V gene, and the remainder is unexplained. The sample table lists about 130,000 clones, approximately 90% of them with a count of one. The leading ten clones occupy about 1.9% of the sample. The input for sequencing was peripheral blood, taken on day 0 of AZD1222 vaccination. These TCRs come from an adult in good health.

This clone was observed a few times. The chain is built from TRBV28 and TRBJ1-1, with TRBD1 identical over 11 bases. CDR3 length: 15 residues. Germline loops: CDR1 MDHEN, CDR2 SYDVKM. V shed 5 bases and J 4 bases; nucleotides not matched to a gene: 6. The CDR3: CASSGRDRGGTEAFF. The CDR3 DNA is TGTGCCAGCAGTGGGAGGGACAGGGGGGGCACTGAAGCTTTCTTT.

The chain joins TRBV15 to TRBJ2-1, with 7 positions matching TRBD2. This CDR3 comprises 14 residues. Trimming removed 8 bases from V and 3 bases from J; junction bases left unmatched: 7. The germline V gene encodes CDR1 LNHNV and CDR2 YYDKDF (reference sequence). CDR3 nucleotide sequence: TGTGCCACCGGGGGAGGGTCTTACTACAATGAGCAGTTCTTC. This gives the protein CATGGGSYYNEQFF.

A single count supports this clone. This chain uses TRBV7-2 with TRBJ2-5, with 13 bases that match TRBD2. The CDR3 length is 16 residues. V lost 5 bases and J lost 7; bases outside the gene matches: 10. Germline V gene data show CDR1 as SGHTA and CDR2 as FQGNSA. This CDR3 reads CASSLWTSGGPGTQYF. CDR3 in DNA: TGTGCCAGCAGCCTATGGACTAGCGGGGGCCCAGGGACCCAGTACTTC.

Note on this clone: This specimen includes other DNA sequences encoding the same CDR3. The chain employs TRBV9 and TRBJ1-5; D gene unclear. The CDR3 extends over 14 amino acids. V was cut by 0 bases and J by 1 base, with 5 bases left in between. Per the germline V gene, CDR1 is SGDLS and CDR2 is YYNGEE. CDR3 DNA sequence: TGTGCCAGCAGCGTAGAGTCGAGCAATCAGCCCCAGCATTTT. As protein: CASSVESSNQPQHF.

The rearrangement joins TRBV19 to TRBJ1-2, with a weak D call TRBD1 (5 bases). The V end was cut by 5 bases, the J end by 6 bases, with 16 bases between. Germline V gives CDR1 LNHDA, CDR2 SQIVND (reference sequence). The CDR3 consists of 14 residues. Written as DNA, the CDR3 is TGTGCCAGTAGTCGGAGGGGCAGGGACGATGGCTACACCTTC. Translating it yields CASSRRGRDDGYTF.

J is TRBJ1-2 and V is TRBV19; D is unresolved. The germline V gene encodes CDR1 LNHDA and CDR2 SQIVND (reference sequence). With 5 bases removed from V and 8 bases from J, the gap between germline ends came to 21 bases. The CDR3 has 15 residues. In DNA, the CDR3 is TGTGCCAGTAGTCAACTCGAGGGCCCACACTGGGGCTACACCTTC. Residues: CASSQLEGPHWGYTF.

This clone was detected once. The chain uses TRBV5-4 and TRBJ2-3, with a weak D call TRBD2 (5 bases). This CDR3 has 12 residues. CDR1 is SGHNT, CDR2 YYREEE, per germline (reference sequence). Deletions cut 3 bases from V and 6 bases from J, with 8 bases between. CDR3 protein: CASSSERDTQYF. The CDR3 nucleotides read TGTGCCAGCAGCTCAGAGCGGGATACGCAGTATTTT. Full variable domain (remainder filled in from reference TRBV5-4 and TRBJ2-3): ETGVTQSPTHLIKTRGQQVTLRCSSQSGHNTVSWYQQALGQGPQFIFQYYREEENGRGNFPPRFSGLQFPNYSSELNVNALELDDSALYLCASSSERDTQYFGPGTRLTVL.

This clone was recorded only once. This chain joins TRBV28 and TRBJ2-1; TRBD2 matches 7 bases. Germline V lookup: CDR1 MDHEN, CDR2 SYDVKM. Trimming took 5 bases from V and 4 from J; bases not matched to a gene: 2. This CDR3 spans 13 amino acids. The CDR3 bases are TGTGCCAGCAGTGGGGACTATTACAATGAGCAGTTCTTC. Amino acid sequence: CASSGDYYNEQFF.

V gene TRBV12-3 or TRBV12-4 combines with J gene TRBJ1-5; D remains ambiguous. The CDR3 runs 13 residues. V lost 1 base to trimming and J lost 6 bases, with 7 bases between them. This chain's CDR3 is CASSLGVGQPQHF. The CDR3, as DNA: TGTGCCAGCAGTTTAGGAGTCGGTCAGCCCCAGCATTTT.

The chain links TRBV2 to TRBJ2-1; 8 nucleotides align to TRBD2. In germline, CDR1 is SNHLY, CDR2 FYNNEI. The CDR3 spans 12 residues. Trimming cost V 5 bases and J 9 bases; bases outside gene matches: 3. The CDR3 DNA sequence: TGTGCCAGCAGTAGGACTAGCATTGAGCAGTTCTTC. Translation gives CASSRTSIEQFF.

The rearrangement links TRBV7-9 to TRBJ2-7, with D unresolved. Germline V gene lookup returns CDR1 SEHNR and CDR2 FQNEAQ (reference sequence). Trimming took 4 bases from V and 4 from J, leaving 14 bases between them. The CDR3 runs 14 residues. DNA of the CDR3: TGTGCCAGCAGCTCGTTGTACGGTAGATACGAGCAGTACTTC. Its translation: CASSSLYGRYEQYF.

The V and J genes are TRBV19 and TRBJ2-7, with 7 bases matching TRBD2. Looked up from germline, CDR1 is LNHDA and CDR2 is SQIVND (reference sequence). V lost 3 bases to trimming and J lost 6 bases; unmatched junction nucleotides: 5. The CDR3 contains 13 residues. In DNA form, the CDR3 reads TGTGCCAGTAGTATTGGACTAGAAGGCGAGCAGTACTTC. It codes for CASSIGLEGEQYF.

V usage is TRBV9 and J usage is TRBJ2-7; D might be TRBD1 (5 bases). Per the germline V gene, CDR1 is SGDLS and CDR2 is YYNGEE. This CDR3 is built from 15 residues. The ends were cut back, 0 bases at V and 0 bases at J, with 10 bases in the middle. DNA for the CDR3: TGTGCCAGCAGCGTAGCTACAGGCCCCTCCTACGAGCAGTACTTC. It codes for CASSVATGPSYEQYF. The full variable domain, in which reference TRBV9 and TRBJ2-7 provide the parts outside the CDR3, is DSGVTQTPKHLITATGQRVTLRCSPRSGDLSVYWYQQSLDQGLQFLIQYYNGEERAKGNILERFSAQQFPDLHSELNLSSLELGDSALYFCASSVATGPSYEQYFGPGTRLTVT.